This T cell receptor beta chain originates from a study of shared clonotypes between healthy human individuals. Naivety among CD8 cells was defined by CD45RO negativity and positive CCR7 selection, thereby excluding terminally differentiated effector memory CD45RA+ cells. CDR1 is SGHVS and CDR2 is FQNEAQ in the germline V gene. This CDR3 has 14 residues. V was clipped by 2 bases and J by 0 bases, with 8 bases between them. An even split of each subset's genomic DNA across several immunoSEQ plates was performed. TCRdb's table, derived via immunoSEQ multiplex PCR, lists solely in-frame clones and lacks some. The profile covers 450,000 to 700,000 clones, with over 95% appearing a single time and 0.095% to 0.12% taken by the ten largest.

The sample consisted of naive CD8+ T cells sorted from blood. The receptor's source is a woman in her 30s in good health. The V and J genes are TRBV7-8 and TRBJ2-7, with D hard to call. The CDR3 protein is CASSLSRNSYEQYF. CDR3 DNA sequence: TGTGCCAGCAGCTTATCTCGGAACTCCTACGAGCAGTACTTC.